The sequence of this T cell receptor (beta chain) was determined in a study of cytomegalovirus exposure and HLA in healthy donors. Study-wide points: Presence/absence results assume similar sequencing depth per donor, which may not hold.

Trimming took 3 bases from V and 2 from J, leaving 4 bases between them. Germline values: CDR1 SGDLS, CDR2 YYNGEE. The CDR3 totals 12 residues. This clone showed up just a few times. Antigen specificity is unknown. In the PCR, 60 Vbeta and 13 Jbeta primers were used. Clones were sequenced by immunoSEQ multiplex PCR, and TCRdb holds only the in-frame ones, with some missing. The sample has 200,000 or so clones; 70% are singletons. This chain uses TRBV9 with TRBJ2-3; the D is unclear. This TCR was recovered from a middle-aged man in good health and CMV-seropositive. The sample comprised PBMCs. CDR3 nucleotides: TGTGCCAGCAGCGCCCTCACAGATACGCAGTATTTT. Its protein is CASSALTDTQYF.